The 10 T cell receptor beta chains reported below all come from one sample, sequenced in a study of T-cell reconstitution after alpha-beta-depleted transplantation in children. Researchers prepared the TCRbeta library using unique molecular identifiers, the study reports. TCRdb re-derived calls from the PCR reads in MiXCR, one entry per CDR3 protein. The sample comprises 200,000 to 300,000 distinct CDR3 sequences, approximately 8% of which are singletons, and 6.3% rests with the top ten. Here the sequenced sample was PBMCs, mostly from graft donor cells, taken 180 days after TCRalphabeta/CD19-depleted stem cell transplant. These receptors came from a male patient younger than 18 who had a stem cell transplant for acute lymphoblastic leukemia, so the T cells may come from the graft donor.

This clonotype was counted many times. This sequence joins TRBV12-3 or TRBV12-4 and TRBJ1-2, with D tentatively TRBD1 (5 bases). V lost 4 bases and J 4 bases, leaving 10 bases between the germline ends. CDR3 size: 13 residues. The CDR3 protein is CASSSRQSYGYTF. The CDR3 DNA follows: TGTGCCAGCAGTTCTCGACAGAGCTATGGCTACACCTTC.

This chain links TRBV24-1 with TRBJ2-5, with a weak D call TRBD2 (5 bases). The germline V gene has CDR1 KGHDR and CDR2 SFDVKD. There are 15 residues in the CDR3. V lost 4 bases and J 4 bases, leaving 15 bases between the germline ends. The CDR3 reads CATSDPRGLGETQYF. The CDR3 region has the DNA TGTGCCACCAGTGACCCCCGGGGATTGGGAGAGACCCAGTACTTC.

This clonotype was recorded many times. This rearrangement joins TRBV7-9 to TRBJ2-3, with TRBD2 as a possible D gene (6 bases). The CDR3 sequence is 16 residues long. Germline CDR1 is SEHNR and CDR2 is FQNEAQ (reference sequence). V dropped 0 bases and J dropped 4 bases, with 14 bases sitting between them. The CDR3 reads CASSLASGWRADTQYF. Written as DNA, the CDR3 is TGTGCCAGCAGCTTAGCGAGTGGCTGGAGGGCAGATACGCAGTATTTT.

This clonotype appeared a few times. The genes are TRBV4-2 and TRBJ2-1; 15 bases line up with TRBD2. V was pared by 4 bases and J by 0 bases, with 7 bases of the junction left unmatched. This CDR3 is 19 amino acids long. The V gene's germline CDR1 is LGHNA and CDR2 YNFKEQ. CDR3 sequence (DNA): TGTGCCAGCAGCCCCGGGACTAGCGGGAGGAGGAGCTCCTACAATGAGCAGTTCTTC. Residues: CASSPGTSGRRSSYNEQFF.

This clonotype was observed many times. The rearrangement uses TRBV4-3 and TRBJ2-1; D may be TRBD1 or TRBD2 (6 bases each). Germline V CDR1 and CDR2: LGHNA, YSLEER. This CDR3 is 16 amino acids long. V shed 2 bases and J shed 5 bases, with 16 bases lying between them. The CDR3 here is CASSQIWTGGHNEQFF. The CDR3 DNA sequence: TGCGCCAGCAGCCAAATATGGACTGGGGGGCACAATGAGCAGTTCTTC.

There are many counts of this clonotype. The chain has TRBV11-1 and TRBJ2-6, with 9 nucleotides matching TRBD1. This CDR3 spans 19 amino acids. CDR1 and CDR2 from the germline V gene are SGHAT and FQDESV (reference sequence). Trimming took 2 bases from V and 3 from J; bases not matched to a gene: 11. The CDR3 DNA is TGTGCCAGCAGCTTAAAAACTCCCGACAGGGGGAATGGGGCCAACGTCCTGACTTTC. This translates into CASSLKTPDRGNGANVLTF.

This clonotype has a count of ten or more. The chain is built from TRBV28 and TRBJ1-6; D is unresolved. Germline CDR1 reads MDHEN; CDR2 reads SYDVKM. The length of the CDR3 is 13 residues. V was trimmed by 5 bases and J by 10 bases, leaving 12 bases between them. CDR3 DNA: TGTGCCAGCAGTCTCGTAGCGGGCTCACCCCTCCACTTT. Amino acid sequence: CASSLVAGSPLHF. Complete variable domain (other parts from reference TRBV28 and TRBJ1-6): DVKVTQSSRYLVKRTGEKVFLECVQDMDHENMFWYRQDPGLGLRLIYFSYDVKMKEKGDIPEGYSVSREKKERFSLILESASTNQTSMYLCASSLVAGSPLHFGNGTRLTVT.

This chain connects TRBV20-1 to TRBJ2-3; 9 nucleotides line up with TRBD1. The length of the CDR3 is 15 residues. Germline CDR1 reads DFQATT; CDR2 reads SNEGSKA (reference sequence). The V gene end was trimmed by 6 bases and the J gene end by 3 bases; junction bases not matched to a gene: 10. CDR3 amino acids: CSATSLDRGTDTQYF. CDR3 DNA sequence: TGCAGTGCGACTTCTTTGGACAGGGGAACAGATACGCAGTATTTT.

On this clonotype: A much larger clone is a single base away; this may be a read error. No conserved phenylalanine or tryptophan is present at the end of the CDR3, so a read error is the likely explanation. This chain links TRBV2 with TRBJ2-4; D is unresolved. V gave up 6 bases and J gave up 6 bases, with 15 bases separating them. The germline V gene has CDR1 SNHLY and CDR2 FYNNEI. This CDR3 has 14 residues. The DNA for the CDR3 is TGTGCCAGCAGATCTACTACTTTGGGAAACATTCAGTACTCC. Translated: CASRSTTLGNIQYS.

Details on this clonotype: A much larger clone is a single base away; this may be a read error. V gene TRBV2 combines with J gene TRBJ2-1, with a possible D match to TRBD2 (7 bases). The CDR3 runs to 18 residues. The germline gives CDR1 SNHLY, CDR2 FYNNEI. CDR3 amino acids: CTSSLIGGDHGWYNEQFF. The DNA for the CDR3 is TGTACCAGCAGTTTAATAGGGGGGGACCACGGGTGGTACAATGAGCAGTTCTTC.